The source of this T cell receptor (beta chain) is a study of blood T cell repertoires in COVID-19. The table lists this clone with a count of one. Some clones are missing from TCRdb's copy, which holds only in-frame ones; the method was immunoSEQ multiplex PCR. The sample lists 99,000 or so clones; about 86% were seen once. Germline assignment: CDR1 SGHRS and CDR2 YFSETQ. The CDR3 is 15 amino acids. Between the trimmed V and J ends, which lost 3 bases and 4 bases, there was a span of 16 bases. V usage is TRBV5-1 and J usage is TRBJ1-1, with D tentatively TRBD1 (5 bases). Sequencing used peripheral blood. The clonotype comes from a woman older than 75 with active or convalescent COVID-19. The CDR3 bases are TGCGCCAGCAGCTCCGGCAGTGGGGGAGGCACTGAAGCTTTCTTT. Translating it yields CASSSGSGGGTEAFF.